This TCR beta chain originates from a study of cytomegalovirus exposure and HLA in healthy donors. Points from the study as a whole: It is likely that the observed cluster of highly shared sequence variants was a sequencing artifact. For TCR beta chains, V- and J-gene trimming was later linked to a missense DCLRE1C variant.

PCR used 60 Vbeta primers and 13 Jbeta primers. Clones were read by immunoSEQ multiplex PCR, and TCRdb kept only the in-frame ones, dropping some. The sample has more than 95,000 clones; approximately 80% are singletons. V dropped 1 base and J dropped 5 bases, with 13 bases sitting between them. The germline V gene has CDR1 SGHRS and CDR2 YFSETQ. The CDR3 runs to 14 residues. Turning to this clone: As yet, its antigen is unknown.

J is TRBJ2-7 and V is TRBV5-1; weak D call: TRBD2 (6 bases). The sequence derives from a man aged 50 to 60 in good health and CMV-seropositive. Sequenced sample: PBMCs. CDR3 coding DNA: TGCGCCAGCAGCTTGCCCTATCCGGGGGACGAGCAGTACTTC. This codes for CASSLPYPGDEQYF. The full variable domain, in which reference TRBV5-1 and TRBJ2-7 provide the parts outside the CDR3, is KAGVTQTPRYLIKTRGQQVTLSCSPISGHRSVSWYQQTPGQGLQFLFEYFSETQRNKGNFPGRFSGRQFSNSRSEMNVSTLELGDSALYLCASSLPYPGDEQYFGPGTRLTVT.